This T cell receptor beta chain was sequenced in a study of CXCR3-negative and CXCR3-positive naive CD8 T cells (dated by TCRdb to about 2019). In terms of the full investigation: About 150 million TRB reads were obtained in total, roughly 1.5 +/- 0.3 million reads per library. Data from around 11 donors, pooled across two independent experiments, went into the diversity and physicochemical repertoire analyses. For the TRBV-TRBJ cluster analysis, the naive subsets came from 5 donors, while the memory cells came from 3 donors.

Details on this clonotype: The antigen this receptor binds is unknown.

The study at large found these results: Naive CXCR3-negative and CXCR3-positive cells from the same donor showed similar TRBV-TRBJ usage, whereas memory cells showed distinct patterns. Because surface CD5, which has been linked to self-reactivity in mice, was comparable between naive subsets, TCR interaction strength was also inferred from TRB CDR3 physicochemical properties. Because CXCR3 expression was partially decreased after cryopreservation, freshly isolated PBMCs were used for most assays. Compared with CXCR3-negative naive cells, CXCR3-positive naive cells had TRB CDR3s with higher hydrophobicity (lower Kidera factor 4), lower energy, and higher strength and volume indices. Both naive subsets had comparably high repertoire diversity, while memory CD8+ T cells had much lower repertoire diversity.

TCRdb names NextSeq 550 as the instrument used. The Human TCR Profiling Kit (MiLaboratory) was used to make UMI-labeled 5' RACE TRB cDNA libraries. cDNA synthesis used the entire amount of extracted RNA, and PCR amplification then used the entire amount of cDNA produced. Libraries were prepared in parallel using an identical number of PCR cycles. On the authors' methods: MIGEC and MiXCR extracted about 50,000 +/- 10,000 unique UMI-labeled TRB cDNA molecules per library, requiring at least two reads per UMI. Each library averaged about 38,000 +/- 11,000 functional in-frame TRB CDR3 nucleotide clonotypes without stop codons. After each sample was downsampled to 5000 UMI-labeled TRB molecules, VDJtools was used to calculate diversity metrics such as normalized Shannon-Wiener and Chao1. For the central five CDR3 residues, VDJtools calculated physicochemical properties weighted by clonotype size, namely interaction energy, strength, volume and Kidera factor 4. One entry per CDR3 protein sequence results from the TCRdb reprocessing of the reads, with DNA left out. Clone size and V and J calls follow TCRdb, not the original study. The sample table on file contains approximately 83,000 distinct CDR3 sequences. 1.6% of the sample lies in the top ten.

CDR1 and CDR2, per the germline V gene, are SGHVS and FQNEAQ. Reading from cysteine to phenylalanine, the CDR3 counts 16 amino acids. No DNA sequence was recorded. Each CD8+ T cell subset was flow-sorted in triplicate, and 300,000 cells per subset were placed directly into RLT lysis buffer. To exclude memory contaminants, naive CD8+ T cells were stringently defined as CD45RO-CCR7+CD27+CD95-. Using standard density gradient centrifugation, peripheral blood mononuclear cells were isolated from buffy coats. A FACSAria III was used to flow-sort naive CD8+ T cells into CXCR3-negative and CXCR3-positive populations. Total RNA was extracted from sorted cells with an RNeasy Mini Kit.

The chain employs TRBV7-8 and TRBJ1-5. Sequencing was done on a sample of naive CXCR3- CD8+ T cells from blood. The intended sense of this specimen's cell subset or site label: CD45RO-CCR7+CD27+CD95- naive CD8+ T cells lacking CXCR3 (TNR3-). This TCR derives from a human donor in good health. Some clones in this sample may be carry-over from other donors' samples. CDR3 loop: CASRLGRENSNQPQHF.